Below are 25 T cell receptor beta chains sequenced from a single sample in a study of CD4 T cells in relation to SARS-CoV-2 and coronaviruses. For these receptors, no antigen is known. Sequencing was performed with immunoSEQ multiplex PCR; in TCRdb, only in-frame clones are kept and a portion is missing. The sample records around 23,000 clones, around 79% being singletons. The unexposed donors gave CD4+ T cells in 2011-2018, prior to COVID-19. The cells were cultured for around ten days before CD4+ T cells were isolated. The sequenced material came from CD4+ T cells from PBMCs, cultured in vitro. Source of these receptors: a human donor in good health.

V and J are TRBV29-1 and TRBJ2-3; D might be TRBD1 (5 bases). There are 14 residues in the CDR3. V was cut by 2 bases and J by 4 bases, with 13 bases left in between. Germline CDR1 SQVTM, CDR2 ANQGSEA. CDR3 sequence (DNA): TGCAGCGTTGAATTGGCCCAAGGGGCAGATACGCAGTATTTT. The encoded protein is CSVELAQGADTQYF.

The chain has TRBV5-5 and TRBJ2-1; D is uncertain. Germline CDR1 and CDR2: SGHKS and YYEKEE (reference sequence). This CDR3 spans 14 amino acids. V lost 2 bases, J lost 7 bases, and 13 bases lay in between. The CDR3 sequence: CASSFRTQRNEQFF. The CDR3 coding sequence is TGTGCCAGCAGCTTTAGGACCCAGAGAAATGAGCAGTTCTTC.

The rearrangement joins TRBV7-9 to TRBJ2-1; tentative D call: TRBD2 (6 bases). Trimming left V 7 bases short and J 0 bases short, with 13 bases between. The CDR3 runs 15 residues. Germline CDR1 is SEHNR and CDR2 is FQNEAQ (reference sequence). Here the CDR3 reads CASTEGGSSYNEQFF. The CDR3 nucleotides are TGTGCCAGCACCGAGGGAGGAAGCTCCTACAATGAGCAGTTCTTC. The full variable domain, in which reference TRBV7-9 and TRBJ2-1 provide the parts outside the CDR3, is DTGVSQNPRHKITKRGQNVTFRCDPISEHNRLYWYRQTLGQGPEFLTYFQNEAQLEKSRLLSDRFSAERPKGSFSTLEIQRTEQGDSAMYLCASTEGGSSYNEQFFGPGTRLTVL.

V usage is TRBV19 and J usage is TRBJ2-4, with no clear D. Germline-derived CDR1 and CDR2 are LNHDA and SQIVND (reference sequence). This CDR3 contains 15 residues. V was shortened by 4 bases and J by 8 bases, with 18 bases between the two germline ends. Written as DNA, the CDR3 is TGTGCCAGTAGTAAGGTAAAAGGCCGTCTGGACATTCAGTACTTC. It specifies CASSKVKGRLDIQYF.

V and J are TRBV2 and TRBJ2-1, with D perhaps TRBD1 or TRBD2 (5 bases each). Between the trimmed V and J ends, which lost 2 bases and 12 bases, there was a span of 14 bases. In germline, CDR1 is SNHLY, CDR2 FYNNEI. The length of the CDR3 is 13 residues. Written as DNA, the CDR3 is TGTGCCAGCAGTGAAAGGGACCTCCGAGCGCAGTTCTTC. This encodes CASSERDLRAQFF.

The gene calls are TRBV5-5 and TRBJ2-6; 7 bases are shared with TRBD1. Trimming at V came to 4 bases and at J to 4 bases, leaving 2 bases not matched to a gene. The length of the CDR3 is 14 residues. The germline V gene encodes CDR1 SGHKS and CDR2 YYEKEE (reference sequence). The CDR3 sequence is CASSQGVGANVLTF. The CDR3 bases are TGTGCCAGCAGCCAGGGGGTAGGGGCCAACGTCCTGACTTTC.

The chain links TRBV7-9 to TRBJ1-4; TRBD1 aligns across 10 bases. This CDR3 has 16 residues. Looked up from germline, CDR1 is SEHNR and CDR2 is FQNEAQ (reference sequence). V lost 5 bases, J lost 4 bases, and 7 bases stayed unmatched. CDR3 DNA: TGTGCCAGCAGCCCCACCTGGGACAGGGGTAATGAAAAACTGTTTTTT. This translates into CASSPTWDRGNEKLFF.

The rearrangement uses TRBV18 and TRBJ1-4, with D possibly TRBD1 on 5 matching bases. V lost 3 bases and J lost 7, with 18 bases in between. Germline V lookup: CDR1 KGHSH, CDR2 LQKENI. This CDR3 is built from 16 residues. The DNA for the CDR3 is TGTGCCAGCTCACCGGGGGTTGCGGGGCTAGCTGAAAAACTGTTTTTT. Amino acids: CASSPGVAGLAEKLFF.

The chain carries TRBV27 and TRBJ1-6, with D perhaps matching TRBD1 (6 bases). Germline V gene sequence: CDR1 MNHEY, CDR2 SMNVEV (reference sequence). This CDR3 region has 13 residues. Trimming took off 5 bases at V and 9 bases at J, with 11 bases between the two ends. CDR3 loop: CASSTGLGSPLHF. DNA for the CDR3: TGTGCCAGCAGTACAGGGTTGGGTTCACCCCTCCACTTT.

This clone came up a few times. The CDR3: CASSRETQYF. Here the CDR3 DNA reads TGTGCCAGCAGTCGAGAGACCCAGTACTTC. The chain couples TRBV2 to TRBJ2-5, with unresolved D. Trimming left V 5 bases short and J 4 bases short, with 2 bases between. The germline CDR1 and CDR2 sequences are SNHLY and FYNNEI. CDR3 length equals 10 residues.

The chain employs TRBV24-1 and TRBJ2-3; D is perhaps TRBD1 (6 bases). Germline CDR1 reads KGHDR; CDR2 reads SFDVKD. The CDR3 totals 14 residues. V lost 3 bases, J lost 4 bases, and 10 bases lay in between. This chain's CDR3 is CATSDTGFADTQYF. DNA for the CDR3: TGTGCCACCAGTGATACAGGGTTTGCAGATACGCAGTATTTT.

This clone came up a few times. This chain joins TRBV6-1 and TRBJ1-5, with D tentatively TRBD1 (5 bases). This CDR3 has 14 amino acids. CDR1 and CDR2 from the germline V gene are MNHNS and SASEGT. Trimming removed 3 bases at V and 7 bases at J, with 13 bases between. The CDR3 DNA follows: TGTGCCAGCAGTGACGATGGGGCTTGGCAGCCCCAGCATTTT. This sequence encodes CASSDDGAWQPQHF.

The genes are TRBV10-2 and TRBJ2-7, with D perhaps matching TRBD1 or TRBD2 (5 bases each). The CDR3 totals 16 residues. V was shortened by 6 bases and J by 5 bases, with 23 bases between the two germline ends. Germline CDR1 reads WSHSY; CDR2 reads SAAADI. CDR3 sequence reads: CASRYGPSWGTDEQYF. CDR3 DNA sequence: TGCGCCAGCAGATACGGACCTTCATGGGGGACGGACGAGCAGTACTTC.

The chain carries TRBV5-1 and TRBJ2-1, with 7 bases aligning to TRBD2. Per the germline V gene, CDR1 is SGHRS and CDR2 is YFSETQ. V was clipped by 4 bases and J by 9 bases; unmatched bases: 22. The CDR3 has 18 residues. The CDR3: CASSGVRGRGSQGGEQFF. In DNA form, the CDR3 reads TGCGCCAGCAGCGGTGTCCGCGGGAGAGGGAGTCAGGGAGGTGAGCAGTTCTTC.

As concerns this clone: Here the CDR3 omits its conserved ending phenylalanine or tryptophan, so a read error is the likely source. The DNA is left out, because the CDR3 cannot be placed on it with certainty; the CDR3 is given as TCRdb lists it. J is TRBJ1-3 and V is TRBV21-1; TRBD1, the table's D call, lacks a check against the DNA. TRBV21-1 is noted as a pseudogene. The CDR3 is 10 amino acids in total, end residues counted. The CDR3 protein is CASSNSGTGG.

V and J are TRBV3-1 (or the pseudogene TRBV3-2) and TRBJ2-7, with 9 bases matching TRBD2. Germline V CDR1 and CDR2: LGHDT, YNNKEL (reference sequence). The junction had 9 bases not matched to a gene; V was cut back by 4 bases and J by 5 bases. The CDR3 is made up of 15 amino acids. This chain's CDR3 is CASSRLSGRVDEQYF. The CDR3 nucleotides read TGTGCCAGCAGCCGCCTTAGCGGGAGAGTGGACGAGCAGTACTTC.

The chain links TRBV5-6 to TRBJ1-4; 7 positions agree with TRBD1. The germline gives CDR1 SGHDT, CDR2 YYEEEE. The CDR3 runs 14 residues. V shed 4 bases, J shed 8 bases, and the junction held 8 bases outside the gene matches. Here the CDR3 reads CASSPWTGGEKLFF. The CDR3 DNA reads TGTGCCAGCAGCCCTTGGACAGGCGGCGAAAAACTGTTTTTT.

The genes are TRBV5-6 and TRBJ2-7; D uncertain. The CDR3 sequence is 15 residues long. Germline V lookup: CDR1 SGHDT, CDR2 YYEEEE. With 4 bases removed from V and 0 bases from J, the gap between germline ends came to 14 bases. The CDR3 spells CASSPPQAVSYEQYF. The CDR3 nucleotides are TGTGCCAGCAGCCCGCCTCAGGCCGTCTCCTACGAGCAGTACTTC.

The genes are TRBV12-3 or TRBV12-4 and TRBJ2-7; TRBD1 agrees at 8 bases. V lost 6 bases and J lost 1; bases outside the gene matches: 2. This CDR3 comprises 13 residues. The CDR3 loop reads CASSRDRSYEQYF. For the CDR3, the DNA is TGTGCCAGCAGCCGGGACAGGTCCTACGAGCAGTACTTC.

J is TRBJ2-7 and V is TRBV5-1, with no clear D. Germline V lookup: CDR1 SGHRS, CDR2 YFSETQ. The ends were cut back, 4 bases at V and 2 bases at J, with 16 bases in the middle. The CDR3 runs 15 residues. The CDR3 protein is CASSLTPLIAYEQYF. The CDR3 region has the DNA TGCGCCAGCAGCCTGACCCCTTTAATAGCCTACGAGCAGTACTTC.

The rearrangement uses TRBV27 and TRBJ2-7; perhaps D is TRBD1 or TRBD2 (5 bases each). The CDR3 loop spans 14 amino acids. CDR1 MNHEY and CDR2 SMNVEV come from the germline V gene (reference sequence). V lost 8 bases and J 1 base, leaving 15 bases between the germline ends. The CDR3 DNA reads as TGTGCCAGCCGCATGGGGACGGCTTCCTACGAGCAGTACTTC. Residues: CASRMGTASYEQYF.

This clone is medium-sized (0.01 to 0.1%). The rearrangement joins TRBV5-5 to TRBJ1-1; unclear D gene. There are 13 residues in the CDR3. V dropped 4 bases and J dropped 1 base, with 8 bases sitting between them. Germline CDR1 and CDR2: SGHKS and YYEKEE (reference sequence). CDR3 nucleotide sequence: TGTGCCAGCAGCGGAAAGGGGAACACTGAAGCTTTCTTT. This translates into CASSGKGNTEAFF. Full variable domain (rest looked up from reference TRBV5-5 and TRBJ1-1): DAGVTQSPTHLIKTRGQQVTLRCSPISGHKSVSWYQQVLGQGPQFIFQYYEKEERGRGNFPDRFSARQFPNYSSELNVNALLLGDSALYLCASSGKGNTEAFFGQGTRLTVV.

This clone came up once. The chain employs TRBV24-1 and TRBJ2-1; D perhaps matches TRBD2 (6 bases). Germline loops: CDR1 KGHDR, CDR2 SFDVKD. The CDR3 covers 13 residues. The germline V and J ends were trimmed by 3 bases and 7 bases, with 9 bases remaining between them. The CDR3: CATSDNGGNEQFF. DNA of the CDR3: TGTGCCACCAGTGATAATGGAGGGAATGAGCAGTTCTTC.

The rearrangement links TRBV28 to TRBJ1-2; 8 nucleotides agree with TRBD1. The CDR3 is 15 residues long. The germline CDR1 and CDR2 sequences are MDHEN and SYDVKM. Trimming cost V 6 bases and J 4 bases; bases outside gene matches: 10. The CDR3 DNA is TGTGCCAGCAGCCTTATTACAGGGGGTTCCTATGGCTACACCTTC. Its protein is CASSLITGGSYGYTF.

The chain carries TRBV11-2 and TRBJ1-1, with D hard to call. The CDR3 has 14 residues. V gave up 0 bases and J gave up 6 bases, with 11 bases separating them. Germline CDR1 and CDR2: SGHAT and FQNNGV. DNA for the CDR3: TGTGCCAGCAGCTTAGATGTGGGTTGGGCTGAAGCTTTCTTT. Protein sequence: CASSLDVGWAEAFF. Full variable domain (rest looked up from reference TRBV11-2 and TRBJ1-1): EAGVAQSPRYKIIEKRQSVAFWCNPISGHATLYWYQQILGQGPKLLIQFQNNGVVDDSQLPKDRFSAERLKGVDSTLKIQPAKLEDSAVYLCASSLDVGWAEAFFGQGTRLTVV.